This T cell receptor (beta chain) was sequenced in a study of blood T cells in healthy people across ages. V trimming: 4 bases; J trimming: 0 bases; junction bases outside the gene matches: 5. The germline CDR1 and CDR2 sequences are GTSNPN and SVGIG (reference sequence). The CDR3 is 14 amino acids. A second about 7 to 11 cycle PCR used barcoded and J-beta primers. Each CDR3 protein is one row after TCRdb ran MiXCR on the 5' RACE reads. The sample lists roughly 1.7 million distinct CDR3 sequences, roughly 32% seen once, with roughly 12% in the top ten. To note about this clonotype: The antigen remains undetermined.

Each sample provided at least 5 micrograms of extracted total RNA. General study findings and limits: Roughly linear age-related decline in beta diversity appeared, significant by age about 37.

Sequencing was done on a sample of blood. The receptor was derived from a woman aged 30 to 39 in good health. This rearrangement joins TRBV30 to TRBJ1-2; 7 nucleotides match TRBD1. CDR3 DNA sequence: TGTGCCTGGAACCAAGGGACAGCTAACTATGGCTACACCTTC. Its translation is CAWNQGTANYGYTF.